This TCR beta chain stems from a study of identical twins. Healthy Caucasian donors formed the entire cohort. J gave up 3 bases and V 5 bases, and 6 bases lay outside the gene matches. Germline V gives CDR1 LNHDA, CDR2 SQIVND (reference sequence). CDR3 length: 16 amino acids. Study-level results: Cross-sectional statistics, not tracking of the same donors, supported the conclusions.

With regard to this clonotype: What it binds is not known.

Addition of a universal primer site occurred through template switching, and cDNA carried unique molecular identifiers. TCRdb ran MiXCR on the 5' RACE reads and lists one entry per CDR3 protein. Of 270,000 or so distinct CDR3 sequences in the sample, around 8.3% were seen once. These same data were also listed under a study on yellow fever vaccine responses in identical twins. That work states: As reported, the vaccine T cell response of twins seemed partly convergent and partly personalized.

Sequenced: CD8+ T cells sorted from blood. This clonotype was sampled from a woman under 30 in good health. The chain employs TRBV19 and TRBJ2-3; 12 nucleotides align to TRBD2. CDR3 protein: CASSPRLAGETDTQYF. The CDR3 coding sequence is TGTGCCAGTAGTCCCCGACTAGCGGGAGAGACAGATACGCAGTATTTT.